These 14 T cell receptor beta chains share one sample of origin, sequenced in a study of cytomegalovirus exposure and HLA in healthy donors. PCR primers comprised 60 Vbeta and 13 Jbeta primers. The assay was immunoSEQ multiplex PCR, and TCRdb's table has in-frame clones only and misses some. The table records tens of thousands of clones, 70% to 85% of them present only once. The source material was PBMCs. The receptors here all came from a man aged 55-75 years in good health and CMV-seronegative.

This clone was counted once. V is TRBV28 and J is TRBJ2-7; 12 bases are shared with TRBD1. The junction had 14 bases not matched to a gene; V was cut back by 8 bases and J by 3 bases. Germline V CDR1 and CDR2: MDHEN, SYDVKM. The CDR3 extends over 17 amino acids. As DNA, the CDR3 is TGTGCCAGCCTTAATGCGGGACAGGGGGCGGGGGGCTACGAGCAGTACTTC. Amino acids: CASLNAGQGAGGYEQYF.

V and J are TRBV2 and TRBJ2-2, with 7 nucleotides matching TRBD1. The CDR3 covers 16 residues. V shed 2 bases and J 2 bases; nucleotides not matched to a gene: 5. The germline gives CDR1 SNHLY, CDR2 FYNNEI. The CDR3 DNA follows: TGTGCCAGCAGTGAAAGGTCAGGGGGAAACACCGGGGAGCTGTTTTTT. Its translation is CASSERSGGNTGELFF. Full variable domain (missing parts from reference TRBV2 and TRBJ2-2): EPEVTQTPSHQVTQMGQEVILRCVPISNHLYFYWYRQILGQKVEFLVSFYNNEISEKSEIFDDQFSVERPDGSNFTLKIRSTKLEDSAMYFCASSERSGGNTGELFFGEGSRLTVL.

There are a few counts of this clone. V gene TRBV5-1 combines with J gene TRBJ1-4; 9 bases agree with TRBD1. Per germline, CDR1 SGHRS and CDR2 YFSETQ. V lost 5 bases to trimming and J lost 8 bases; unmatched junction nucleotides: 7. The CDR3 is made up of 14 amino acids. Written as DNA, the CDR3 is TGCGCCAGCAGTTGGACAGGGGAGAAGGAAAAACTGTTTTTT. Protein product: CASSWTGEKEKLFF.

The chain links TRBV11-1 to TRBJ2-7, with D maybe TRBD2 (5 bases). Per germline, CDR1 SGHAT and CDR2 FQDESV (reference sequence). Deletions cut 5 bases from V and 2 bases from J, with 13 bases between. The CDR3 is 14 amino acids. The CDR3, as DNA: TGTGCCAGCAGCCGAAGGAGGCCCCCCTACGAGCAGTACTTC. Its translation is CASSRRRPPYEQYF.

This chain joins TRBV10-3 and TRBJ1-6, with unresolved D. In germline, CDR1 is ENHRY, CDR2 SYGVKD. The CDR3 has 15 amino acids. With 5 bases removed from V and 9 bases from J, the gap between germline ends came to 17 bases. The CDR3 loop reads CAISLDGPGSSPLHF. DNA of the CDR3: TGTGCCATCAGTTTAGACGGCCCCGGGAGTTCACCCCTCCACTTT.

In DNA, the CDR3 is TGTGCCAGCAGCGTAGCCGCGGTTACCTACAATGAGCAGTTCTTC. This translates into CASSVAAVTYNEQFF. The chain couples TRBV9 to TRBJ2-1; D is undetermined. The CDR3 is 15 residues long. From germline, CDR1 is SGDLS and CDR2 YYNGEE. Trimming removed 0 bases from V and 2 bases from J, with 9 bases in between.

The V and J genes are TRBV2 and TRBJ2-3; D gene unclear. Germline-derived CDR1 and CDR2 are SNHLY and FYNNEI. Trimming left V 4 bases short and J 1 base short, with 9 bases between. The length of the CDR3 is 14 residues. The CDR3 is CASSAESGTDTQYF. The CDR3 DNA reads TGTGCCAGCAGTGCGGAGTCAGGCACAGATACGCAGTATTTT.

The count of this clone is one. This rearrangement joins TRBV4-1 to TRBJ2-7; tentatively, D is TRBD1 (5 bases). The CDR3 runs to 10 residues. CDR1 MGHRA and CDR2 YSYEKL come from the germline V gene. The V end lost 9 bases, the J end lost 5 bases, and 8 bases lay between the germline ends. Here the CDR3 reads CASKGDEQYF. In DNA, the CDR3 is TGCGCCAGTAAAGGGGACGAGCAGTACTTC.

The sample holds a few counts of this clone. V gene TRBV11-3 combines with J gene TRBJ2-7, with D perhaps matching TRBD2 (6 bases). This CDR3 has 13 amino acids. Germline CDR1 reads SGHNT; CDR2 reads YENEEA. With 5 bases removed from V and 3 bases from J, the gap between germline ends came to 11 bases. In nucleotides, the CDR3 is TGTGCCAGCAGCCCCGGGAGAGGCTACGAGCAGTACTTC. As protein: CASSPGRGYEQYF. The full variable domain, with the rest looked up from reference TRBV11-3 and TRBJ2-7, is EAGVVQSPRYKIIEKKQPVAFWCNPISGHNTLYWYLQNLGQGPELLIRYENEEAVDDSQLPKDRFSAERLKGVDSTLKIQPAELGDSAVYLCASSPGRGYEQYFGPGTRLTVT.

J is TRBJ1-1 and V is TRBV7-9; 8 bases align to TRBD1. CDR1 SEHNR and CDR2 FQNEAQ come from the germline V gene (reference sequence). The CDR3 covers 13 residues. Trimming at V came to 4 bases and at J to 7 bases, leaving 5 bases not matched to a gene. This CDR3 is CASSYTGGNEAFF. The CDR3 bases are TGTGCCAGCAGCTATACAGGGGGTAATGAAGCTTTCTTT.

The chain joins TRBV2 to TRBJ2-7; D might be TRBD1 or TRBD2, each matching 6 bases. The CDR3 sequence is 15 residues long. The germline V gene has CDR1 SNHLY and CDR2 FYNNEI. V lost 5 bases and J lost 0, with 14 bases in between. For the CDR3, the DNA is TGTGCCAGCAGTAAAGGGGGGACTTACTCCTACGAGCAGTACTTC. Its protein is CASSKGGTYSYEQYF.

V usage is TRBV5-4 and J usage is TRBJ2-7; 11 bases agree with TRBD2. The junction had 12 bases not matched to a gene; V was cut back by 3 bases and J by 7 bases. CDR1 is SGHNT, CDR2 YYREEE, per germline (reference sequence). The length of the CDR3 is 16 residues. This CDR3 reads CASSSAPTSGSREQYF. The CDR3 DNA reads TGTGCCAGCAGCTCCGCCCCCACTAGCGGGAGTCGGGAGCAGTACTTC.

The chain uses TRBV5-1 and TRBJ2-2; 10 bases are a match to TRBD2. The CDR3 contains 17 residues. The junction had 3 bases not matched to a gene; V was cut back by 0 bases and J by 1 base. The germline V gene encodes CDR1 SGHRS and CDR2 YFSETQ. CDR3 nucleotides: TGCGCCAGCAGCTTGGCAGGACTAGCGGTGAACACCGGGGAGCTGTTTTTT. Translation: CASSLAGLAVNTGELFF.

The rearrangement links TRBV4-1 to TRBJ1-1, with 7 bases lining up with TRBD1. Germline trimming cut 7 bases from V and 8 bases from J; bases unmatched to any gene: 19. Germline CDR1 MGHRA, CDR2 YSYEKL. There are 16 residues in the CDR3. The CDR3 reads CASTPTGAIHDSEAFF. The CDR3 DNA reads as TGCGCCAGCACCCCTACAGGGGCAATACACGATTCCGAAGCTTTCTTT.